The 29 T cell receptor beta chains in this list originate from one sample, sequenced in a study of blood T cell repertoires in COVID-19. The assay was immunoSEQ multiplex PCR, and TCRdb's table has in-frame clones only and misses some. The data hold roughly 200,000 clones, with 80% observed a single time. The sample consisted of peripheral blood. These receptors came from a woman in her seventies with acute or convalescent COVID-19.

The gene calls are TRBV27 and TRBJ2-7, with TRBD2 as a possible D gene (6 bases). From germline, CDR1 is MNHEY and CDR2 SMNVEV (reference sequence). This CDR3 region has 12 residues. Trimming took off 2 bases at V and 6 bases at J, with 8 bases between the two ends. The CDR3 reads CASSLDGGEQYF. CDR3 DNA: TGTGCCAGCAGTTTAGACGGGGGCGAGCAGTACTTC.

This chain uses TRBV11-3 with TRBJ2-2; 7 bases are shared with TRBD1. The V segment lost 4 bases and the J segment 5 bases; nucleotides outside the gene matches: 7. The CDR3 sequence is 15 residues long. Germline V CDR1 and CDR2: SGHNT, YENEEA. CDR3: CASSYRQGSTGELFF. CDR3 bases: TGTGCCAGCAGCTACCGACAGGGAAGTACCGGGGAGCTGTTTTTT. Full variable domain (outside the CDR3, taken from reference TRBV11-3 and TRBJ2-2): EAGVVQSPRYKIIEKKQPVAFWCNPISGHNTLYWYLQNLGQGPELLIRYENEEAVDDSQLPKDRFSAERLKGVDSTLKIQPAELGDSAVYLCASSYRQGSTGELFFGEGSRLTVL.

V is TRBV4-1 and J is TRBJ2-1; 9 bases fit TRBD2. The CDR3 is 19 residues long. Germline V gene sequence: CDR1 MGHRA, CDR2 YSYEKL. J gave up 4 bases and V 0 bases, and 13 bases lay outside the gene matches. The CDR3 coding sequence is TGCGCCAGCAGCCAAGATCAGTCCAGCGGGAGGCCGTGGTACAATGAGCAGTTCTTC. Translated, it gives CASSQDQSSGRPWYNEQFF.

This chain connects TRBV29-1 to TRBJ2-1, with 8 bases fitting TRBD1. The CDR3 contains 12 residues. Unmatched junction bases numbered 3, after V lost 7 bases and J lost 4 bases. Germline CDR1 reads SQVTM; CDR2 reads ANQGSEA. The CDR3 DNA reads TGCAGCGGGACAGGGTGGTACAATGAGCAGTTCTTC. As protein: CSGTGWYNEQFF.

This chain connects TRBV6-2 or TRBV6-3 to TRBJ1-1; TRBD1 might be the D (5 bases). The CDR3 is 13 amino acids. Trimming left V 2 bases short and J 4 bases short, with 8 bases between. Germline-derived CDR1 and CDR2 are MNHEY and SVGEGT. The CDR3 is CASSYGTFTEAFF. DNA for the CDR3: TGTGCCAGCAGTTACGGGACTTTCACTGAAGCTTTCTTT.

CDR3 sequence reads: CASSGQYSNQPQHF. CDR3 bases: TGTGCCAGCTCCGGACAGTATAGCAATCAGCCCCAGCATTTT. V is TRBV18 and J is TRBJ1-5, with a possible D match to TRBD1 (6 bases). Germline CDR1 and CDR2: KGHSH and LQKENI. CDR3 length equals 14 residues. The V gene lost 6 bases and the J gene lost 0 bases, with 9 bases spanning the gap.

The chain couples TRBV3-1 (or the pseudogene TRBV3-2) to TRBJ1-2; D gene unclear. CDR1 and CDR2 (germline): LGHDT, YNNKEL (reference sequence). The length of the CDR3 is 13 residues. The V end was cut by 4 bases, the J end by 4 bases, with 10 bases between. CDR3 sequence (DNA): TGTGCCAGCAGCCCACGGAGTTCCTATGGCTACACCTTC. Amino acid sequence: CASSPRSSYGYTF.

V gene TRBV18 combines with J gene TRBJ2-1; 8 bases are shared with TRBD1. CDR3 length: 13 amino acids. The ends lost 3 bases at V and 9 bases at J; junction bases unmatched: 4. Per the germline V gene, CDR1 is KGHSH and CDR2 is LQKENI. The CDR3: CASSPTGASEQFF. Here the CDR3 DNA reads TGTGCCAGCTCACCGACAGGGGCAAGTGAGCAGTTCTTC.

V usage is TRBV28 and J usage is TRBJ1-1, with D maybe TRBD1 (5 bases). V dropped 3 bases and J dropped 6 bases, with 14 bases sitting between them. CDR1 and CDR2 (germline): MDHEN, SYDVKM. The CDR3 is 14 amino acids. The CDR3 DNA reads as TGTGCCAGCAGTTTGTATAGGGGAGGCGCTGAAGCTTTCTTT. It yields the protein CASSLYRGGAEAFF. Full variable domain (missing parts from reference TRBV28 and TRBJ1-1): DVKVTQSSRYLVKRTGEKVFLECVQDMDHENMFWYRQDPGLGLRLIYFSYDVKMKEKGDIPEGYSVSREKKERFSLILESASTNQTSMYLCASSLYRGGAEAFFGQGTRLTVV.

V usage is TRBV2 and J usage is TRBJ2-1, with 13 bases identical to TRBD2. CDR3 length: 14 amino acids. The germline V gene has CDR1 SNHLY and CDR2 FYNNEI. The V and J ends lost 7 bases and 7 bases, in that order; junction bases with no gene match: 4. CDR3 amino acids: CASTQGLAGNEQFF. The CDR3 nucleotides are TGTGCCAGCACCCAGGGACTAGCGGGGAATGAGCAGTTCTTC.

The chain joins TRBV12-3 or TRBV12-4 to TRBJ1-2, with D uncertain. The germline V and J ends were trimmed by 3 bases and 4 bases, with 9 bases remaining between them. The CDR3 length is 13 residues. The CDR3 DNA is TGTGCCAGCAGTTTTTTACAGTTCTATGGCTACACCTTC. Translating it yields CASSFLQFYGYTF.

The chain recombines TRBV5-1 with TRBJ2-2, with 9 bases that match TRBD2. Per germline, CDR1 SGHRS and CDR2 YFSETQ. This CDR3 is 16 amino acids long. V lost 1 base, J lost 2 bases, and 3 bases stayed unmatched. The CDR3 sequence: CASSLRLAGNTGELFF. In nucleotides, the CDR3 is TGCGCCAGCAGCTTGAGGCTAGCGGGAAACACCGGGGAGCTGTTTTTT.

The CDR3 loop is CASSLSGLAGPQSEQYF. The CDR3, as DNA: TGCGCCAGCAGCTTGTCGGGACTAGCGGGGCCTCAAAGCGAGCAGTACTTC. The chain recombines TRBV5-1 with TRBJ2-7; 13 nucleotides align to TRBD2. Per germline, CDR1 SGHRS and CDR2 YFSETQ. The CDR3 sequence is 17 residues long. Unmatched junction bases numbered 10, after V lost 1 base and J lost 6 bases.

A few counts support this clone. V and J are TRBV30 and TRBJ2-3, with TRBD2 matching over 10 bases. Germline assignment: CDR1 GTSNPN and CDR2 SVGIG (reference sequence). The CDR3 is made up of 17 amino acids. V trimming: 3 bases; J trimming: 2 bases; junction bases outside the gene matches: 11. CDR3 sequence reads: CAWSLIRTSGSTDTQYF. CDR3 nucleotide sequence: TGTGCCTGGAGCCTTATCCGGACTAGCGGTTCCACAGATACGCAGTATTTT.

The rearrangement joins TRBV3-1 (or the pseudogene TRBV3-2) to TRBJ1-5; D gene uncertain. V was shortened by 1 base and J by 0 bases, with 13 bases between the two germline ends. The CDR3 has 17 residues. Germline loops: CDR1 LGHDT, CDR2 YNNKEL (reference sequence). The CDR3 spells CASSQAVHQDSNQPQHF. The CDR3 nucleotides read TGTGCCAGCAGCCAAGCCGTTCATCAGGATAGCAATCAGCCCCAGCATTTT.

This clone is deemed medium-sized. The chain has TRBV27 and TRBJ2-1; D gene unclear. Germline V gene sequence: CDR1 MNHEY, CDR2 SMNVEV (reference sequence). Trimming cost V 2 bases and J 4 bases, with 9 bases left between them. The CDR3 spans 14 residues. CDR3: CASSLLSGYNEQFF. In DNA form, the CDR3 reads TGTGCCAGCAGTTTACTTTCGGGTTACAATGAGCAGTTCTTC.

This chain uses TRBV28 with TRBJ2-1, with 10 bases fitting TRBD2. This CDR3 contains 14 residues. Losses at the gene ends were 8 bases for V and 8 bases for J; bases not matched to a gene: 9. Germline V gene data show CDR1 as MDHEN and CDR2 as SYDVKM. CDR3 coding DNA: TGTGCCAGCTTCACACTAGCGGGAAAGGATGAGCAGTTCTTC. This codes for CASFTLAGKDEQFF.

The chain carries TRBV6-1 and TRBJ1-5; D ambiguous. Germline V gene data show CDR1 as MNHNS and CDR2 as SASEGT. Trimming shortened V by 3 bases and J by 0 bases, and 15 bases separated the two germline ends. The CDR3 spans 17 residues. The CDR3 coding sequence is TGTGCCAGCAGTGACAAGGGTAGAGGGTATAGCAATCAGCCCCAGCATTTT. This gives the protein CASSDKGRGYSNQPQHF.

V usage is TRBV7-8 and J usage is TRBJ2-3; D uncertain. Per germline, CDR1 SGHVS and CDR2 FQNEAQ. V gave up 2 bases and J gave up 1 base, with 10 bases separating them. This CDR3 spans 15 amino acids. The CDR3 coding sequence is TGTGCCAGCAGCTTAACCCTGGCTCGCACAGATACGCAGTATTTT. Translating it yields CASSLTLARTDTQYF. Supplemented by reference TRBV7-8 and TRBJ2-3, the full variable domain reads GAGVSQSPRYKVAKRGQDVALRCDPISGHVSLFWYQQALGQGPEFLTYFQNEAQLDKSGLPSDRFFAERPEGSVSTLKIQRTQQEDSAVYLCASSLTLARTDTQYFGPGTRLTVL.

The CDR3 loop reads CASSWDREETQYF. DNA of the CDR3: TGTGCCAGCAGTTGGGACAGAGAAGAGACCCAGTACTTC. The genes are TRBV6-5 and TRBJ2-5, with 7 bases lining up with TRBD1. The CDR3 runs 13 residues. CDR1 and CDR2 (germline): MNHEY, SVGAGI. The V segment lost 4 bases and the J segment 3 bases; nucleotides outside the gene matches: 2.

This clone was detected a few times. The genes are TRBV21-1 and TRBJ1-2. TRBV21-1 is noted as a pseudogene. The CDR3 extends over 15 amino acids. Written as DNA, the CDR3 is TGTGCCAGCAGCCCCCCGATTGGGGGGTGCTATGGCTACACCTTC. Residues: CASSPPIGGCYGYTF.

The DNA of the CDR3 is TGTGCCAGCACCCCGGGACTAGGATCCTACGAGCAGTACTTC. Protein sequence: CASTPGLGSYEQYF. The rearrangement joins TRBV11-1 to TRBJ2-7; 8 nucleotides align to TRBD2. Trimming at V came to 7 bases and at J to 1 base, leaving 6 bases not matched to a gene. The CDR3 length is 14 residues. In germline, CDR1 is SGHAT, CDR2 FQDESV (reference sequence).

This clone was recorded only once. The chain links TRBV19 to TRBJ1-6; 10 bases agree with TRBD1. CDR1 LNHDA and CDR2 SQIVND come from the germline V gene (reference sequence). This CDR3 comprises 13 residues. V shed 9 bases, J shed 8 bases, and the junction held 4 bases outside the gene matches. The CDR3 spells CASSGTGDSPLHF. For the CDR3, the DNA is TGTGCCAGCTCCGGGACAGGGGATTCACCCCTCCACTTT. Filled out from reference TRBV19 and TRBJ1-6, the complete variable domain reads DGGITQSPKYLFRKEGQNVTLSCEQNLNHDAMYWYRQDPGQGLRLIYYSQIVNDFQKGDIAEGYSVSREKKESFPLTVTSAQKNPTAFYLCASSGTGDSPLHFGNGTRLTVT.

In DNA form, the CDR3 reads TGTGCCAGTAGTAGGGGACTAGCGGGAGTAGAAACCGGGGAGCTGTTTTTT. Translation: CASSRGLAGVETGELFF. The gene calls are TRBV19 and TRBJ2-2; 14 nucleotides match TRBD2. The germline gives CDR1 LNHDA, CDR2 SQIVND (reference sequence). Losses at the gene ends were 4 bases for V and 5 bases for J; bases not matched to a gene: 6. The CDR3 covers 17 residues.

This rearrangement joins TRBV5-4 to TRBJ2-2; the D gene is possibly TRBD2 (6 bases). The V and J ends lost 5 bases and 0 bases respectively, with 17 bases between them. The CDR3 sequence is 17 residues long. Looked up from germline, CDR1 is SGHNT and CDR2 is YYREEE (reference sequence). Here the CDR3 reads CASSTGTQRTNTGELFF. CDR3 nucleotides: TGTGCCAGCAGTACCGGGACTCAACGTACGAACACCGGGGAGCTGTTTTTT.

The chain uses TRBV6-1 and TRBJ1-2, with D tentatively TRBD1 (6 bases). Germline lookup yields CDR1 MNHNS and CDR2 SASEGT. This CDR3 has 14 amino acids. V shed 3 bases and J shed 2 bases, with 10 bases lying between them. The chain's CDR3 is CASSDWGGNYGYTF. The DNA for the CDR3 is TGTGCCAGCAGTGATTGGGGGGGCAACTATGGCTACACCTTC.

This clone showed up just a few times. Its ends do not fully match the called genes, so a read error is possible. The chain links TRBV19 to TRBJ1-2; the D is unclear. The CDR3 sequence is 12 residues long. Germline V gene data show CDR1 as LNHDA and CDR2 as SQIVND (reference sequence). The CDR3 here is CASSLLGSSTLF. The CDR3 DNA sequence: TGTGCCAGTAGTCTTTTGGGCAGCTCAACTCTCTTC.

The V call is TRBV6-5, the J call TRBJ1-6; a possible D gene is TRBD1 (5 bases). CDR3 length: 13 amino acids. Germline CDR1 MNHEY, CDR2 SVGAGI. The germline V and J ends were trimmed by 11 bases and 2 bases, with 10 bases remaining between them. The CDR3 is CAGAGTYNSPLHF. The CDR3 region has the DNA TGTGCCGGGGCGGGGACCTATAATTCACCCCTCCACTTT.

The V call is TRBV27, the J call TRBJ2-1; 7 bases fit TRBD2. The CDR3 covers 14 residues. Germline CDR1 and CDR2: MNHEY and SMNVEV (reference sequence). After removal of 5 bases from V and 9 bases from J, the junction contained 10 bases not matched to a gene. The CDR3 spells CASSLALGGGEQFF. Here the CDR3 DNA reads TGTGCCAGCAGTCTGGCTCTGGGGGGGGGTGAGCAGTTCTTC.